This T cell receptor (beta chain) was sequenced during a study of early T cells in non-severe SARS-CoV-2 infection. TCRdb reprocessed the 5' RACE reads with MiXCR, giving one entry per CDR3 protein. The sample holds fewer than 30,000 distinct CDR3 sequences, roughly 5% seen once. Germline V gives CDR1 SGHNT, CDR2 YYREEE (reference sequence). The CDR3 runs to 13 residues. Trimming took 0 bases from V and 8 from J, leaving 8 bases between them. This clonotype was seen many times. This chain connects TRBV5-4 to TRBJ2-2, with D hard to call. The sequence was collected from an adult who was a healthcare worker with PCR-confirmed SARS-CoV-2 infection or an uninfected control (not recorded which). Sequenced sample: whole blood. CDR3 loop: CASSLVGSGELFF. CDR3 DNA sequence: TGTGCCAGCAGCTTGGTGGGGTCTGGGGAGCTGTTTTTT.